Listed below are T cell receptor beta chains from one sample, sequenced in a study of cytomegalovirus exposure and HLA in healthy donors. Some clones are missing from TCRdb's copy, which holds only in-frame ones; the method was immunoSEQ multiplex PCR. The sample holds approximately 130,000 clones; about 81% are singletons and the top ten take 1.5% to 2%. The source material was PBMCs. The receptor source for this set is a man aged 40-49 years in good health and CMV-seronegative. The CDR3 runs from the conserved cysteine through the conserved F or W. D genes are given only for firm matches. Clone size is not always given. Where it is, it says once, few, many or a class for expanded clones.

clone size: -
J gene: TRBJ2-7
D gene: TRBD2
V gene: TRBV7-2
CDR3 length: 17
CDR3 DNA: TGTGCCAGCAGCTTAGTACTAGCGGGGGGGAGGCTCCACGAGCAGTACTTC
CDR3 protein: CASSLVLAGGRLHEQYF

clone size: -
J gene: TRBJ1-5
D gene: TRBD1
V gene: TRBV7-2
CDR3 length: 16
CDR3 DNA: TGTGCCAGCAGCTTAGGGGGACAGAGTAACAATCAGCCCCAGCATTTT
CDR3 protein: CASSLGGQSNNQPQHF

clone size: few
J gene: TRBJ1-1
D gene: -
V gene: TRBV19
CDR3 length: 12
CDR3 DNA: TGTGCCAGTAGTATCTCGATGAGGGAAGCTTTCTTT
CDR3 protein: CASSISMREAFF

clone size: once
J gene: TRBJ2-7
D gene: -
V gene: TRBV9
CDR3 length: 15
CDR3 DNA: TGTGCCAGCAGCGTGTTTGGGGAGTCTCAATCCGAGCAGTACTTC
CDR3 protein: CASSVFGESQSEQYF

clone size: -
J gene: TRBJ2-4
D gene: -
V gene: TRBV10-3
CDR3 length: 15
CDR3 DNA: TGTGCCATCAGTGAGCCCGACAGCGCCAAAAACATTCAGTACTTC
CDR3 protein: CAISEPDSAKNIQYF

clone size: -
J gene: TRBJ2-2
D gene: TRBD2
V gene: TRBV6-5
CDR3 length: 15
CDR3 DNA: TGTGCCAGCAGTTGGAGCGGGGGGTTCATCGGGGAGCTGTTTTTT
CDR3 protein: CASSWSGGFIGELFF

clone size: -
J gene: TRBJ1-5
D gene: TRBD1
V gene: TRBV28
CDR3 length: 16
CDR3 DNA: TGTGCCAGCAAAAGGCCCCAGGGGGGACGCAATCAGCCCCAGCATTTT
CDR3 protein: CASKRPQGGRNQPQHF

clone size: -
J gene: TRBJ2-7
D gene: TRBD2
V gene: TRBV18
CDR3 length: 14
CDR3 DNA: TGTGCCAGCTCACCGGCGGGGGGCGCGGGGGAGCAGTACTTC
CDR3 protein: CASSPAGGAGEQYF

clone size: few
J gene: TRBJ2-3
D gene: TRBD2
V gene: TRBV5-7
CDR3 length: 14
CDR3 DNA: TGTGCCAGCAGCTTTGGGCGGGAGAGAGATACGCAGTATTTT
CDR3 protein: CASSFGRERDTQYF

clone size: -
J gene: TRBJ2-3
D gene: TRBD2
V gene: TRBV19
CDR3 length: 16
CDR3 DNA: TGTGCCAGTAGTACCCGACTAGCGGGGTCCACAGATACGCAGTATTTT
CDR3 protein: CASSTRLAGSTDTQYF

clone size: -
J gene: TRBJ1-4
D gene: -
V gene: TRBV14
CDR3 length: 13
CDR3 DNA: TGTGCCAGCAGCCCTCGGACAGCGGGGGAACTGTTTTTT
CDR3 protein: CASSPRTAGELFF

clone size: -
J gene: TRBJ2-1
D gene: -
V gene: TRBV12-2
CDR3 length: 15
CDR3 DNA: TGTGCAAGTCGCTTAGTGGGGCCGGAAATGGGTGAGCAGTTCTTC
CDR3 protein: CASRLVGPEMGEQFF

clone size: -
J gene: TRBJ2-7
D gene: -
V gene: TRBV6-5
CDR3 length: 15
CDR3 DNA: TGTGCCAGCAGTTACAACCCAGGTTACTCCTACGAGCAGTACTTC
CDR3 protein: CASSYNPGYSYEQYF

clone size: -
J gene: TRBJ2-6
D gene: TRBD2
V gene: TRBV19
CDR3 length: 15
CDR3 DNA: TGTGCCAGTAGGGGGGGGGACTCTGGGGCCAACGGCCTGACTTTC
CDR3 protein: CASRGGDSGANGLTF